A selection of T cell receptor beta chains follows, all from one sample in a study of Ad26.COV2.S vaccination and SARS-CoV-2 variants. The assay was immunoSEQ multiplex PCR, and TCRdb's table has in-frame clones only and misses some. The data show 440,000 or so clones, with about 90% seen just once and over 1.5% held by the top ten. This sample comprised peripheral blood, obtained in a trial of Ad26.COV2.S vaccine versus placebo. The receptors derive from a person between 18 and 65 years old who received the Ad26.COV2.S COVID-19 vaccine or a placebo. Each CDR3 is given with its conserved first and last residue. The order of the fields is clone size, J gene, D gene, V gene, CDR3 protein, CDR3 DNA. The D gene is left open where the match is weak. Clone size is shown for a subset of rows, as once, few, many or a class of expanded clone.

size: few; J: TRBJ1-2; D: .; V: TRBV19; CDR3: CASSTRRGDYGYTF; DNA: TGTGCCAGTAGTACCCGCCGGGGGGACTATGGCTACACCTTC
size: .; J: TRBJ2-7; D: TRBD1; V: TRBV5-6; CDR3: CASSLDPGTGPYEQYF; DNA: TGTGCCAGCAGCTTGGACCCCGGGACAGGACCCTACGAGCAGTACTTC
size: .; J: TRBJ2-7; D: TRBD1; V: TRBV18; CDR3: CASSSLGTGPYEQYF; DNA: TGTGCCAGCTCGTCCTTAGGGACAGGGCCCTACGAGCAGTACTTC
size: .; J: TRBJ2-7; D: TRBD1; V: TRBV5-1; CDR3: CASSARTGLSEQYF; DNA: TGCGCCAGCAGCGCCAGGACAGGGTTGAGCGAGCAGTACTTC
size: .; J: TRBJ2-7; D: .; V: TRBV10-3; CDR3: CAISDRTLVGSYEQYF; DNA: TGTGCCATCAGTGATAGGACATTGGTGGGATCCTACGAGCAGTACTTC
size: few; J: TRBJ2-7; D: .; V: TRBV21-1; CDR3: CASRLPRGVGEQYF; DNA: TGTGCCAGTCGACTACCCCGCGGGGTCGGCGAGCAGTACTTC
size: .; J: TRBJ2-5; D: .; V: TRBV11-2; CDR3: CASSRPGAQETQYF; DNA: TGTGCCAGCAGCCGCCCGGGGGCCCAAGAGACCCAGTACTTC
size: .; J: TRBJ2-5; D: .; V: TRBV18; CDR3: CASSPFGGGQETQYF; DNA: TGTGCCAGCTCACCATTCGGGGGAGGACAAGAGACCCAGTACTTC
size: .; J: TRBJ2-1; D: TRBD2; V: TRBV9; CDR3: CASSAHVSGGQKGEQFF; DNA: TGTGCCAGCAGCGCACACGTTAGCGGGGGGCAAAAAGGTGAGCAGTTCTTC
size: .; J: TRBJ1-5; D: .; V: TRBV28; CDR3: CASKGGSWQPQHF; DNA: TGTGCCAGCAAGGGGGGAAGCTGGCAGCCCCAGCATTTT
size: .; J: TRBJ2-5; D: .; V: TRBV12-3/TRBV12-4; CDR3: CASSFRETQYF; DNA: TGTGCCAGCAGTTTTAGAGAGACCCAGTACTTC
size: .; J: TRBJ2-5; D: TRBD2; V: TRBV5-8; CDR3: CASRLRGGRETQYF; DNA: TGTGCCAGCAGGCTCCGGGGGGGCCGGGAGACCCAGTACTTC
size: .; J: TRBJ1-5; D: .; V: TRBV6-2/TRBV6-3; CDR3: CASSSMLNRVGNQPQHF; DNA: TGTGCCAGCAGTTCAATGCTCAACAGGGTCGGCAATCAGCCCCAGCATTTT
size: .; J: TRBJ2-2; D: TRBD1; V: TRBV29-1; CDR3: CSVETGGNTGELFF; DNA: TGCAGCGTTGAGACAGGGGGGAACACCGGGGAGCTGTTTTTT
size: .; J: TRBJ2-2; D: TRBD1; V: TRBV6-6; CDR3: CASSLDRGNTGELFF; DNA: TGTGCCAGCAGTTTAGACAGGGGGAACACCGGGGAGCTGTTTTTT
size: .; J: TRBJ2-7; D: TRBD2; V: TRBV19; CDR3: CASSIIAGGTYEQYF; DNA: TGTGCCAGTAGTATTATAGCGGGGGGTACCTACGAGCAGTACTTC
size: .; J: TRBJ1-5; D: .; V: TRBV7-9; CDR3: CASSEKSSNQPQHF; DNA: TGTGCCAGCAGCGAGAAGAGTAGCAATCAGCCCCAGCATTTT
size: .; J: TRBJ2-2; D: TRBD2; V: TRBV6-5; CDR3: CASSYTLPRESGELFF; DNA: TGTGCCAGCAGTTACACCCTGCCGCGGGAGTCCGGGGAGCTGTTTTTT
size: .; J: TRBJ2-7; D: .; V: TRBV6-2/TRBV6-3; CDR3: CASSYRSDYEQYF; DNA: TGTGCCAGCAGTTATCGGTCGGACTACGAGCAGTACTTC
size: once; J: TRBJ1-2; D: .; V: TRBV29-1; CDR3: CSVESGPYGYTF; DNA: TGCAGCGTTGAGTCTGGGCCCTATGGCTACACCTTC
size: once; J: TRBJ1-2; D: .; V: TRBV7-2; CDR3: CASSLGSYGYTF; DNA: TGTGCCAGCAGCTTAGGCAGCTATGGCTACACCTTC
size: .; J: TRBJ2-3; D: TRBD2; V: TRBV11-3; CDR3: CASSPGIAGGSDTQYF; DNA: TGTGCCAGCAGCCCGGGGATAGCGGGGGGGTCAGATACGCAGTATTTT
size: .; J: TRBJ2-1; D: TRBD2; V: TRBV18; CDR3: CASSQTGGYNEQFF; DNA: TGTGCCAGCTCCCAGACGGGGGGTTACAATGAGCAGTTCTTC
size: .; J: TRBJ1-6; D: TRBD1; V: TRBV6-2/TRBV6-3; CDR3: CASNPIMTGRDSPLHF; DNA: TGTGCCAGCAACCCGATAATGACAGGGAGGGATTCACCCCTCCACTTT
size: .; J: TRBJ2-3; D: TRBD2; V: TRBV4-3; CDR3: CASSQDAPGGSGGYTDTQYF; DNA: TGCGCCAGCAGCCAAGATGCCCCCGGGGGGAGCGGGGGGTACACAGATACGCAGTATTTT
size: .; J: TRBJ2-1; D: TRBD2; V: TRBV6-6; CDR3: CASSQLATGAGGENNEQFF; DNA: TGTGCCAGCAGTCAACTAGCTACGGGAGCGGGGGGCGAAAACAATGAGCAGTTCTTC
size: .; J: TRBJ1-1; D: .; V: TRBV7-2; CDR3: CASSLGASGRLNTEAFF; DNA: TGTGCCAGCAGCTTAGGAGCCTCGGGGCGTTTGAACACTGAAGCTTTCTTT
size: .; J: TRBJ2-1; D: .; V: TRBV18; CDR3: CASSPGLEARYNEQFF; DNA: TGTGCCAGCTCACCGGGCTTAGAAGCAAGATACAATGAGCAGTTCTTC
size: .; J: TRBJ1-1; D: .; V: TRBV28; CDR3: CASSFWKKQGEAFF; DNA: TGTGCCAGCAGTTTTTGGAAAAAGCAGGGTGAAGCTTTCTTT
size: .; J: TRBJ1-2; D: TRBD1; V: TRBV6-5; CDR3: CASRQDRENGYTF; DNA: TGTGCCAGCAGACAGGACAGGGAGAATGGCTACACCTTC
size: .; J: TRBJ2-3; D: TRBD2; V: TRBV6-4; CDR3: CASSATSGGTDTQYF; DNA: TGTGCCAGCAGCGCCACTAGCGGGGGGACAGATACGCAGTATTTT
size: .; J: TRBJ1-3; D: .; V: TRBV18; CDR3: CASSPNSGGDTIYF; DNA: TGTGCCAGCTCACCAAACAGTGGGGGAGACACCATATATTTT
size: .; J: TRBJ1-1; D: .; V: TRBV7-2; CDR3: CASSRDVVAPEAFF; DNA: TGTGCCAGCAGCCGCGATGTTGTGGCGCCTGAAGCTTTCTTT
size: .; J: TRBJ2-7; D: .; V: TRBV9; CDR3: CASSAREGYEQYF; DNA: TGTGCCAGCAGTGCTAGAGAAGGCTACGAGCAGTACTTC
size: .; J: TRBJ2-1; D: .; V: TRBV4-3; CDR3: CASSQAQGYNEQFF; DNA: TGCGCCAGCAGCCAAGCCCAGGGCTACAATGAGCAGTTCTTC
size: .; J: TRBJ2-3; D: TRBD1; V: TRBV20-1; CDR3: CSASGGDTQYF; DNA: TGCAGTGCCTCAGGGGGAGATACGCAGTATTTT
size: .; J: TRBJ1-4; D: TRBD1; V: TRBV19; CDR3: CASSTWTGDNEKLFF; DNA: TGTGCCAGTAGTACTTGGACAGGGGATAATGAAAAACTGTTTTTT
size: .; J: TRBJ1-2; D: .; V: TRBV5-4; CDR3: CASSSQTPGYGYTF; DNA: TGTGCCAGCAGCTCCCAGACTCCGGGCTATGGCTACACCTTC
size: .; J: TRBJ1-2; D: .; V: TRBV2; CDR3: CASSASQHYGYTF; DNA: TGTGCCAGCAGTGCTTCCCAACACTATGGCTACACCTTC